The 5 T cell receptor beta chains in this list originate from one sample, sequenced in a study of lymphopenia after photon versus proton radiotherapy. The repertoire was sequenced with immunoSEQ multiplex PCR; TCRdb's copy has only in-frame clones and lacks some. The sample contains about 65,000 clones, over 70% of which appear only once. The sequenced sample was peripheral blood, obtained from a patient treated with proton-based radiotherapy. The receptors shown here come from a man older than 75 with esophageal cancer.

The CDR3 DNA is TGCGCCAGCAGCTTGAGTCGGGGTCGGGGACTAGCGGGAAACGAGCAGTACTTC. It translates to CASSLSRGRGLAGNEQYF. The chain joins TRBV5-1 to TRBJ2-7, with 13 bases identical to TRBD2. Germline V gives CDR1 SGHRS, CDR2 YFSETQ. The CDR3 spans 18 residues. Losses at the gene ends were 1 base for V and 5 bases for J; bases not matched to a gene: 12. The full variable domain, with the rest looked up from reference TRBV5-1 and TRBJ2-7, is KAGVTQTPRYLIKTRGQQVTLSCSPISGHRSVSWYQQTPGQGLQFLFEYFSETQRNKGNFPGRFSGRQFSNSRSEMNVSTLELGDSALYLCASSLSRGRGLAGNEQYFGPGTRLTVT.

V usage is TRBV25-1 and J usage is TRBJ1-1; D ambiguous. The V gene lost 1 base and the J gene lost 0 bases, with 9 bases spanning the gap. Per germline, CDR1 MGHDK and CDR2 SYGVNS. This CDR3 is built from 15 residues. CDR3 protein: CASSELTSMNTEAFF. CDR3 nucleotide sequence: TGTGCCAGCAGTGAATTAACATCGATGAACACTGAAGCTTTCTTT.

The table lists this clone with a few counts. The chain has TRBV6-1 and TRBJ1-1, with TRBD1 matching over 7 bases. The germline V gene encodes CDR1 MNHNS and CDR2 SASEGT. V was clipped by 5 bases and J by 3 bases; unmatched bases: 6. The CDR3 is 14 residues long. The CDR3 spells CASSPDDRDTEAFF. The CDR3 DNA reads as TGTGCCAGCAGTCCCGATGACAGGGACACTGAAGCTTTCTTT.

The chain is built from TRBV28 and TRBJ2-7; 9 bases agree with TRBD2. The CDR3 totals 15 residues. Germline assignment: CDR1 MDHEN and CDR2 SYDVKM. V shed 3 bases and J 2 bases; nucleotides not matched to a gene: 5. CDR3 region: CASSFVSSGTYEQYF. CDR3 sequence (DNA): TGTGCCAGCAGTTTCGTTTCTAGCGGGACCTACGAGCAGTACTTC.

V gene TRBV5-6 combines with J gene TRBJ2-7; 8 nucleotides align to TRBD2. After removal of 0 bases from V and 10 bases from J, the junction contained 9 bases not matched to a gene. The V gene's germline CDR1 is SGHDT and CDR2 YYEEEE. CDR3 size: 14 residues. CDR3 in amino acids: CASSLGVGGGLQYF. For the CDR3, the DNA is TGTGCCAGCAGCTTGGGAGTTGGCGGGGGGCTTCAGTACTTC.